One and the same sample provided the 23 T cell receptor beta chains below, sequenced in a study of blood T cells in healthy people across ages. The second PCR ran roughly 6 to 11 cycles with a sample-barcoded 5' primer and J-beta primers. MiXCR, applied by TCRdb to the 5' RACE reads, yields one record per CDR3 protein. The sample lists 1,500,000 or so distinct CDR3 sequences; under 55% were seen once. The material sequenced was blood. The receptors derive from a woman aged 18-29 years in good health.

This clonotype was observed a handful of times. The V and J genes are TRBV6-2 or TRBV6-3 and TRBJ2-7; D is perhaps TRBD2 (6 bases). Germline V gives CDR1 MNHEY, CDR2 SVGEGT. Trimming left V 6 bases short and J 0 bases short, with 12 bases between. The CDR3 extends over 14 amino acids. Here the CDR3 reads CASRTTRGSYEQYF. CDR3 sequence (DNA): TGTGCCAGCAGAACAACGCGGGGCTCCTACGAGCAGTACTTC.

The J gene is TRBJ1-2, the V gene TRBV6-5; D unresolved. V was pared by 7 bases and J by 0 bases, with 9 bases between. The CDR3 length is 13 residues. Germline CDR1 and CDR2: MNHEY and SVGAGI. The CDR3 nucleotides read TGTGCCAGCACCACAACGGCTAACTATGGCTACACCTTC. This gives the protein CASTTTANYGYTF.

The rearrangement joins TRBV5-1 to TRBJ2-7, with D unresolved. V lost 0 bases and J 0 bases, leaving 13 bases between the germline ends. Germline V lookup: CDR1 SGHRS, CDR2 YFSETQ. The CDR3 loop spans 16 amino acids. CDR3 in DNA: TGCGCCAGCAGCTTGGGAGGCTTAAGTAGCTCCTACGAGCAGTACTTC. Translating gives CASSLGGLSSSYEQYF. Looking up the rest from reference TRBV5-1 and TRBJ2-7 gives the full variable domain: KAGVTQTPRYLIKTRGQQVTLSCSPISGHRSVSWYQQTPGQGLQFLFEYFSETQRNKGNFPGRFSGRQFSNSRSEMNVSTLELGDSALYLCASSLGGLSSSYEQYFGPGTRLTVT.

About this clonotype itself: One end of the junction is discordant with germline, which a read error may explain. V is TRBV27 and J is TRBJ2-1, with D maybe TRBD1 (6 bases). The DNA end is a closer match to TRBJ2-7, so the J assignment may be wrong. Germline CDR1 and CDR2: MNHEY and SMNVEV (reference sequence). This CDR3 has 16 residues. CDR3 in amino acids: CAGSLSGVVYYNEQYF. The CDR3 DNA reads as TGTGCCGGCAGTTTATCAGGGGTCGTCTACTACAATGAGCAGTACTTC.

This clonotype turned up a few times. The chain has TRBV6-6 and TRBJ2-3; no definite D call. CDR3 length: 15 residues. The germline gives CDR1 MNHNY, CDR2 SVGAGI (reference sequence). Trimming removed 6 bases from V and 4 bases from J, with 17 bases in between. CDR3 sequence: CASSKERLVADTQYF. The CDR3 DNA reads as TGTGCCAGCAGCAAAGAGCGTTTAGTAGCAGATACGCAGTATTTT.

V usage is TRBV28 and J usage is TRBJ1-2; no clear D gene. CDR3 length equals 13 residues. Trimming stripped 7 bases from V and 6 bases from J, with 15 bases between. Germline CDR1 reads MDHEN; CDR2 reads SYDVKM. The CDR3 DNA sequence: TGTGCCAGCAACTTAGGTGGAGGTGATGGCTACACCTTC. Translating gives CASNLGGGDGYTF.

J is TRBJ1-1 and V is TRBV7-6; no definite D call. From germline, CDR1 is SGHVS and CDR2 FNYEAQ. V was clipped by 1 base and J by 1 base, with 7 bases between them. This CDR3 comprises 14 residues. Here the CDR3 reads CASSLEYTNTEAFF. The CDR3 bases are TGTGCCAGCAGCTTAGAGTACACGAACACTGAAGCTTTCTTT.

This clonotype was recorded a few times. This chain links TRBV2 with TRBJ1-1; perhaps TRBD1 as D (5 bases). V gave up 1 base and J gave up 6 bases, with 9 bases separating them. This CDR3 has 13 amino acids. Germline lookup yields CDR1 SNHLY and CDR2 FYNNEI. CDR3 bases: TGTGCCAGCAGTGAAGAAGGGGTCGCTGAAGCTTTCTTT. Translated, it gives CASSEEGVAEAFF.

V and J are TRBV24-1 and TRBJ2-1; D gene ambiguous. The J call is doubtful: the DNA matches TRBJ2-7 better. The germline CDR1 and CDR2 sequences are KGHDR and SFDVKD. The CDR3 sequence is 19 residues long. The chain's CDR3 is CATSDLRSAESSSYNEQYF. CDR3 DNA sequence: TGTGCCACCAGTGATTTGCGCTCGGCTGAATCAAGCTCCTACAATGAGCAGTACTTC.

There are a few counts of this clonotype. The chain couples TRBV10-3 to TRBJ2-1, with D perhaps matching TRBD1 (5 bases). CDR3 length: 15 residues. The V gene lost 0 bases and the J gene lost 4 bases, with 10 bases spanning the gap. The germline CDR1 and CDR2 sequences are ENHRY and SYGVKD. The CDR3 DNA sequence: TGTGCCATCAGTGAGTCTGACAGAAAATACAATGAGCAGTTCTTC. It specifies CAISESDRKYNEQFF.

J is TRBJ1-1 and V is TRBV29-1; weak D call: TRBD1 (5 bases). The V gene lost 4 bases and the J gene lost 4 bases, with 13 bases spanning the gap. This CDR3 comprises 13 residues. CDR1 and CDR2 from the germline V gene are SQVTM and ANQGSEA. The CDR3 reads CSVVVRAGTEAFF. The CDR3 DNA follows: TGCAGCGTTGTCGTCAGGGCGGGCACTGAAGCTTTCTTT. The variable domain in full, with the rest retrieved from reference TRBV29-1 and TRBJ1-1, is SAVISQKPSRDICQRGTSLTIQCQVDSQVTMMFWYRQQPGQSLTLIATANQGSEATYESGFVIDKFPISRPNLTFSTLTVSNMSPEDSSIYLCSVVVRAGTEAFFGQGTRLTVV.

The sample holds a few counts of this clonotype. The genes are TRBV7-9 and TRBJ2-1, with a tentative D call TRBD2 (6 bases). V was cut by 3 bases and J by 5 bases, with 17 bases left in between. This CDR3 contains 16 residues. Germline lookup yields CDR1 SEHNR and CDR2 FQNEAQ (reference sequence). CDR3 residues: CASSLTGFSGNNEQFF. CDR3 nucleotides: TGTGCCAGCAGCTTGACCGGGTTTAGCGGTAACAATGAGCAGTTCTTC.

V is TRBV4-1 and J is TRBJ1-6, with 7 nucleotides matching TRBD1. With 1 base clipped from V and 7 bases from J, the junction kept 7 bases outside the gene matches. The germline CDR1 and CDR2 sequences are MGHRA and YSYEKL. The CDR3 contains 16 residues. Here the CDR3 reads CASSQGLGQKNSPLHF. CDR3 bases: TGCGCCAGCAGCCAAGGGTTGGGACAGAAAAATTCACCCCTCCACTTT.

This clonotype was recorded only once. This chain joins TRBV3-1 and TRBJ1-3; D is unclear. Per the germline V gene, CDR1 is LGHDT and CDR2 is YNNKEL (reference sequence). The CDR3 runs to 13 residues. Between the trimmed V and J ends, which lost 3 bases and 4 bases, there was a span of 7 bases. This CDR3 is CASSHGEGNTIYF. The CDR3 DNA reads TGTGCCAGCAGCCATGGAGAAGGAAACACCATATATTTT.

This chain joins TRBV14 and TRBJ1-1; 7 nucleotides align to TRBD1. Germline V lookup: CDR1 SGHDN, CDR2 FVKESK. Trimming removed 2 bases from V and 6 bases from J; junction bases left unmatched: 9. The CDR3 has 15 amino acids. The CDR3 region is CASSQIDRERAEAFF. The CDR3 nucleotides are TGTGCCAGCAGCCAAATAGACAGGGAGAGGGCTGAAGCTTTCTTT. Full variable domain (remainder filled in from reference TRBV14 and TRBJ1-1): EAGVTQFPSHSVIEKGQTVTLRCDPISGHDNLYWYRRVMGKEIKFLLHFVKESKQDESGMPNNRFLAERTGGTYSTLKVQPAELEDSGVYFCASSQIDRERAEAFFGQGTRLTVV.

This clonotype was counted between two and nine times. This chain's CDR3 is CATSRMFNEQFF. CDR3 nucleotide sequence: TGTGCCACCAGCAGAATGTTCAATGAGCAGTTCTTC. The J gene is TRBJ2-1, the V gene TRBV15, with D unresolved. The CDR3 spans 12 residues. The V end was cut by 2 bases, the J end by 6 bases, with 5 bases between. Germline CDR1 and CDR2: LNHNV and YYDKDF (reference sequence).

The CDR3 reads CASSLDRGSNEQYF. The CDR3 DNA sequence: TGTGCCAGCAGTTTGGACAGGGGGAGTAACGAGCAGTACTTC. The chain couples TRBV27 to TRBJ2-7; TRBD1 matches 10 bases. Germline CDR1 and CDR2: MNHEY and SMNVEV (reference sequence). The CDR3 length is 14 residues. The J segment lost 5 bases and the V segment lost 3 bases, leaving 4 bases of the junction unmatched.

In this sample, this clonotype turned up a few times. The chain is built from TRBV12-3 or TRBV12-4 and TRBJ2-5; 11 bases are a match to TRBD2. Near its end, the DNA agrees better with TRBJ2-7, so the J call may be wrong. This CDR3 spans 15 amino acids. CDR3 region: CASSFLAGGLYEQYF. The CDR3 DNA sequence: TGTGCCAGCAGTTTTTTAGCGGGAGGGCTATACGAGCAGTACTTC.

This clonotype was detected a few times. The chain joins TRBV6-2 or TRBV6-3 to TRBJ2-5; a weak D match, TRBD1 (6 bases). The CDR3 extends over 15 amino acids. The V gene's germline CDR1 is MNHEY and CDR2 SVGEGT. V lost 2 bases and J lost 0, with 10 bases in between. This CDR3 reads CASSYLGQNQETQYF. The DNA of the CDR3 is TGTGCCAGCAGTTACCTGGGACAAAACCAAGAGACCCAGTACTTC.

At least ten counts were recorded for this clonotype. The V call is TRBV20-1, the J call TRBJ2-7, with D unresolved. Germline-derived CDR1 and CDR2 are DFQATT and SNEGSKA (reference sequence). V was clipped by 6 bases and J by 7 bases, with 19 bases between them. There are 13 residues in the CDR3. In nucleotides, the CDR3 is TGCAGTGCGGCCCCCAGGATAGAGGAGGAGCAGTACTTC. Translated: CSAAPRIEEEQYF.

The CDR3 DNA follows: TGTGCCAGCAGTTCAGTTGGGGGACTAGCGATTTACAATGAGCAGTTCTTC. It specifies CASSSVGGLAIYNEQFF. The chain carries TRBV27 and TRBJ2-1; 10 bases match TRBD2. This CDR3 is built from 17 residues. After removal of 4 bases from V and 4 bases from J, the junction contained 10 bases not matched to a gene. Germline values: CDR1 MNHEY, CDR2 SMNVEV (reference sequence).

This clonotype has more than one count but fewer than ten. The gene calls are TRBV7-9 and TRBJ2-5, with D tentatively TRBD1 (6 bases). This CDR3 is 17 amino acids long. V was pared by 5 bases and J by 3 bases, with 22 bases between. Germline V gene data show CDR1 as SEHNR and CDR2 as FQNEAQ (reference sequence). CDR3: CASSIYRGQPYEETQYF. In DNA form, the CDR3 reads TGTGCCAGCAGCATTTACAGAGGACAGCCTTACGAAGAGACCCAGTACTTC. The full variable domain, with the rest looked up from reference TRBV7-9 and TRBJ2-5, is DTGVSQNPRHKITKRGQNVTFRCDPISEHNRLYWYRQTLGQGPEFLTYFQNEAQLEKSRLLSDRFSAERPKGSFSTLEIQRTEQGDSAMYLCASSIYRGQPYEETQYFGPGTRLLVL.

The gene calls are TRBV18 and TRBJ2-4, with D unclear. Trimming pared 3 bases from V and 0 bases from J, leaving 15 bases between. Germline assignment: CDR1 KGHSH and CDR2 LQKENI. This CDR3 comprises 17 residues. CDR3 region: CASSPPSRRIAKNIQYF. CDR3 coding DNA: TGTGCCAGCTCACCCCCATCTCGCAGGATAGCCAAAAACATTCAGTACTTC.